This T cell receptor beta chain was recovered during a study of blood T cell repertoires in COVID-19. Deletions cut 2 bases from V and 7 bases from J, with 19 bases between. The CDR3 covers 15 residues. Per germline, CDR1 SGHNT and CDR2 YYREEE (reference sequence). This clone has just one count. This table comes from immunoSEQ multiplex PCR, and its TCRdb copy is limited to in-frame clones, with some not included. The sample has about 59,000 clones, around 85% seen once. V and J are TRBV5-4 and TRBJ2-7; D perhaps matches TRBD2 (7 bases). Input material: peripheral blood. The sequence came from a woman in her seventies with acute or convalescent COVID-19. The CDR3 spells CASSFTGGRAGEQYF. CDR3 nucleotides: TGTGCCAGCAGCTTTACCGGGGGGCGGGCCGGGGAGCAGTACTTC.